The rows below give T cell receptor beta chains drawn from one sample of a study of cytomegalovirus exposure and HLA in healthy donors. Assay used: immunoSEQ multiplex PCR; TCRdb lists only in-frame clones, some missing. The sample lists about 360,000 clones, roughly 85% occurring once. Specimen: PBMCs. These receptors all come from a woman aged 18-29 years in good health and CMV-seronegative. The CDR3 runs from the conserved cysteine through the conserved F or W. A D gene is named only where the DNA matches it firmly. Expanded clones are given a class, and other clones once, few, many or no size at all.

J	D	V	size	DNA	CDR3
TRBJ1-4	.	TRBV30	.	TGTGCCTGGAGTGTAGCTAGAGGCCATCCCTCAACTAATGAAAAACTGTTTTTT	CAWSVARGHPSTNEKLFF
TRBJ1-6	.	TRBV4-1	.	TGCGCCAGCAGCCAAGATCACAGGGACCTTAATTCACCCCTCCACTTT	CASSQDHRDLNSPLHF
TRBJ1-3	TRBD1	TRBV2	.	TGTGCCAGCCGGGTTAGGGACGCCCCACAGGGGATCCCTGGAAACACCATATATTTT	CASRVRDAPQGIPGNTIYF
TRBJ2-7	.	TRBV7-9	.	TGTGCCAGCAGCCCCCCCGGGACGGGAGACTACGAGCAGTACTTC	CASSPPGTGDYEQYF
TRBJ2-7	.	TRBV5-4	.	TGTGCCAGCAGCTTGGGGGGGCCCGAGCAGTACTTC	CASSLGGPEQYF
TRBJ2-1	TRBD1	TRBV29-1	once	TGCAGCGTCCCGGGACAGGGTTACAATGAGCAGTTCTTC	CSVPGQGYNEQFF
TRBJ1-4	.	TRBV4-1	.	TGCGCCAGCAGCCACCGAGAAGGAGATGAAAAACTGTTTTTT	CASSHREGDEKLFF
TRBJ1-4	.	TRBV15	.	TGTGCCACCAGCAGAGATCTACCACATGAAAAACTGTTTTTT	CATSRDLPHEKLFF
TRBJ2-7	.	TRBV2	.	TGTGCCAGCAGTGAGCAGCGGATTCGCCTGCCCTACGAGCAGTACTTC	CASSEQRIRLPYEQYF
TRBJ2-1	.	TRBV5-1	.	TGCGCCAGCAGCTTGGACAGGTACAATGAGCAGTTCTTC	CASSLDRYNEQFF
TRBJ2-2	.	TRBV18	.	TGTGCCAGCTCACCTAACGGGAGGAACACCGGGGAGCTGTTTTTT	CASSPNGRNTGELFF
TRBJ2-1	TRBD2	TRBV7-9	.	TGTGCCAGCAGCAAGAAGCTAGCGGGGGGGCCCGATGAGCAGTTCTTC	CASSKKLAGGPDEQFF
TRBJ1-2	.	TRBV2	few	TGTGCCAGCATCCGGACAGTGGAATATGGCTACACCTTC	CASIRTVEYGYTF
TRBJ2-7	.	TRBV10-1	.	TGCGCCAGCAGTCCACTACGGGAGACAGGGCTCTACGAGCAGTACTTC	CASSPLRETGLYEQYF
TRBJ1-1	.	TRBV29-1	.	TGCAGCGTTGAAGGATCAAGGGGGACTGAAGCTTTCTTT	CSVEGSRGTEAFF
TRBJ2-5	.	TRBV6-5	.	TGTGCCAGCAGTGTCCTCGAGGGCACCGTAGAGACCCAGTACTTC	CASSVLEGTVETQYF
TRBJ2-1	TRBD2	TRBV5-6	.	TGTGCCAGCAGCTCCCGGGGGGGAGCCTACAATGAGCAGTTCTTC	CASSSRGGAYNEQFF
TRBJ1-5	.	TRBV28	.	TGTGCCAGCAGTTTAAGGGGGAGTACCTTTTATAGCAATCAGCCCCAGCATTTT	CASSLRGSTFYSNQPQHF
TRBJ1-5	.	TRBV28	.	TGTGCCAGCAACGAAGGGAGGGTCGGAAATCAGCCCCAGCATTTT	CASNEGRVGNQPQHF
TRBJ2-2	TRBD1	TRBV11-2	.	TGTGCCAGCAGCTTAACGTACAGGGGGGACACCGGGGAGCTGTTTTTT	CASSLTYRGDTGELFF
TRBJ2-1	.	TRBV2	.	TGTGCCAGCAGTGTTATGACTACCTACAATGAGCAGTTCTTC	CASSVMTTYNEQFF
TRBJ1-5	.	TRBV7-8	.	TGTGCCAGCAGTCGGCCGAGGCAGCCCCAGCATTTT	CASSRPRQPQHF
TRBJ2-7	.	TRBV7-9	once	TGTGCCAGCAGCTTAGGATCCGAGCCATGGGAGCAGTACTTC	CASSLGSEPWEQYF
TRBJ2-7	TRBD1	TRBV7-2	.	TGTGCCAGCAGTCCCCGGGACAGGCCCCAAGACGAGCAGTACTTC	CASSPRDRPQDEQYF
TRBJ1-5	.	TRBV11-2	.	TGTGCCAGCAGGTTTTCTTCGGACTTCAATCAGCCCCAGCATTTT	CASRFSSDFNQPQHF
TRBJ2-7	.	TRBV5-1	.	TGCGCCAGCAGCTTGGGACAGATCCGAAGGGGCTCCTACGAGCAGTACTTC	CASSLGQIRRGSYEQYF
TRBJ2-1	.	TRBV9	.	TGTGCCAGCAGCACCCGGGGGGCGGCTGAGCAGTTCTTC	CASSTRGAAEQFF
TRBJ1-2	.	TRBV5-4	.	TGTGCCAGCAGCTTGGTGGCAACATATGGCTACACCTTC	CASSLVATYGYTF
TRBJ2-3	TRBD2	TRBV7-7	.	TGTGCCAGCAGCAGATCGGTTAGCGGGGGGGCCTCCTCCCAACACACAGATACGCAGTATTTT	CASSRSVSGGASSQHTDTQYF
TRBJ2-7	.	TRBV27	.	TGTGCCAGCAGTTTCGGGGGAAGTGGGACCTACGAGCAGTACTTC	CASSFGGSGTYEQYF
TRBJ1-1	.	TRBV7-3	.	TGTGCCAGCAGCTTAATAGGGGAATTGAACACTGAAGCTTTCTTT	CASSLIGELNTEAFF
TRBJ2-7	TRBD2	TRBV30	.	TGTGCCTGGAGTGTACATTACGGGGGGGAGCCTGGCGAGCAGTACTTC	CAWSVHYGGEPGEQYF
TRBJ2-6	.	TRBV6-5	.	TGTGCCAGCAGTTATGTGGCTCCTGGGGCCAACGTCCTGACTTTC	CASSYVAPGANVLTF
TRBJ1-3	.	TRBV18	few	TGTGCCAGCTCAGCAGAAAGGACAGTATCTGGAAACACCATATATTTT	CASSAERTVSGNTIYF
TRBJ2-5	TRBD2	TRBV5-1	.	TGCGCCACCAAAGGACCCGGGGGGGTAGAGACCCAGTACTTC	CATKGPGGVETQYF
TRBJ2-7	TRBD1	TRBV28	.	TGTGCCAGCCGGGACAGTGCCTACGAGCAGTACTTC	CASRDSAYEQYF
TRBJ2-7	.	TRBV19	.	TGTGCCAGTAGTCCGGGGACATACGAGCAGTACTTC	CASSPGTYEQYF
TRBJ2-3	TRBD2	TRBV27	.	TGTGCCAGCAGTTCCGGGACTAGCGGGAGCACAGATACGCAGTATTTT	CASSSGTSGSTDTQYF
TRBJ2-1	.	TRBV5-1	.	TGCGCCAGCAGAGCGGACTCCTACAATGAGCAGTTCTTC	CASRADSYNEQFF
TRBJ2-1	TRBD2	TRBV4-1	once	TGCGCCAGCAGCGGGACTTCACTAGCGGGGAAAGCCCAGTTCTTC	CASSGTSLAGKAQFF
TRBJ1-5	.	TRBV27	.	TGTGCCAGCAGTACCCTAACAGGGCGAAATCAGCCCCAGCATTTT	CASSTLTGRNQPQHF
TRBJ2-7	.	TRBV21-1	.	TGTGCCAGCCCAATCGAGCAGTACTTC	CASPIEQYF
TRBJ1-2	.	TRBV27	.	TGTGCCAGCAGTTTATCCCAAACCGGGACAAAGTCTTATGGCTACACCTTC	CASSLSQTGTKSYGYTF
TRBJ1-6	TRBD1	TRBV6-1	.	TGTGCCAGCAGTGAATCCGAGGGGACAGGGGATTCACCCCTCCACTTT	CASSESEGTGDSPLHF
TRBJ1-5	.	TRBV6-1	.	TGTGCCAGCAGTGGCTCCGGGACTCCGATGTCAGGCAATCAGCCCCAGCATTTT	CASSGSGTPMSGNQPQHF